These 32 T cell receptor beta chains came from one sample sequenced in a study of naive and memory T cell subsets (dated by TCRdb to about 2017). The library relied on UMI-ligation and nested PCR. Sequenced using an Illumina MiSeq. The beta constant-region primer consisted of an equimolar mixture of two oligonucleotides that together covered TRBC1 and TRBC2. Four rounds of PCR were used to amplify ligated cDNA, with nested alpha and beta constant-region primers being used together with the SP2 primer. TCRdb trimmed the raw reads at Q25, called clones with MiXCR and kept productive beta chains. Entries that share a CDR3 protein sequence are merged under the most common genes and DNA. The sample table records 150,000 or so distinct CDR3 sequences; roughly 22% of these occur just once. Clones ranked in the top ten supply 0.085% to 0.11% of the sample. Points the paper makes about the study in general: A few larger clonotypes were present in naive repertoires, especially CD8 naive repertoires, and these clonotypes were possibly memory cells re-expressing CD45RA.

Their antigens are not known. Sequenced: naive CD4+ T cells from blood. The cell subset or site label on this specimen signifies: naive T cells, CD45RA high CD27+. The source of these receptors is a human donor in good health.

The rearrangement joins TRBV6-6 to TRBJ1-2; maybe TRBD1 (5 bases). This CDR3 comprises 14 residues. Trimming stripped 2 bases from V and 4 bases from J, with 11 bases between. Germline V CDR1 and CDR2: MNHNY, SVGAGI (reference sequence). Here the CDR3 reads CASSYTAGSYGYTF. The CDR3 DNA follows: TGTGCCAGCAGTTACACGGCAGGGTCCTATGGCTACACCTTC.

This clonotype was seen a handful of times. The rearrangement uses TRBV28 and TRBJ2-3; D is ambiguous. V gave up 6 bases and J gave up 3 bases, with 13 bases separating them. CDR3 length: 14 residues. Germline-derived CDR1 and CDR2 are MDHEN and SYDVKM. The CDR3 DNA reads TGTGCCAGCAGCCCCCAGGATAAGACAGATACGCAGTATTTT. It specifies CASSPQDKTDTQYF.

This clonotype was picked up many times. In nucleotides, the CDR3 is TGTGCCAGCAGCTTAGTTGGGAGCGTGCAGTTCTTC. Encoded protein: CASSLVGSVQFF. The chain combines TRBV7-6 with TRBJ2-1; a weak D match, TRBD2 (5 bases). The germline V and J ends were trimmed by 1 base and 12 bases, with 10 bases remaining between them. The V gene's germline CDR1 is SGHVS and CDR2 FNYEAQ. This CDR3 has 12 amino acids.

Notes on this clonotype: A much more abundant neighbour one base away suggests this may be a read error. V and J are TRBV11-2 and TRBJ2-5; D gene unclear. Trimming shortened V by 5 bases and J by 4 bases, and 5 bases separated the two germline ends. Looked up from germline, CDR1 is SGHAT and CDR2 is FQNNGV. The CDR3 length is 11 residues. In nucleotides, the CDR3 is TGTGCCAGCAGCATAGTAGAGACCCAGTACTTC. It yields the protein CASSIVETQYF.

The V call is TRBV20-1, the J call TRBJ2-7, with unresolved D. The CDR3 totals 12 residues. V was pared by 4 bases and J by 2 bases, with 9 bases between. In germline, CDR1 is DFQATT, CDR2 SNEGSKA (reference sequence). The CDR3 spells CSAIKGTYEQYF. CDR3 nucleotides: TGCAGTGCTATTAAAGGTACCTACGAGCAGTACTTC.

This clonotype was observed a handful of times. The chain uses TRBV27 and TRBJ2-1, with TRBD2 matching 10 bases. This CDR3 comprises 15 residues. V shed 6 bases, J shed 7 bases, and the junction held 9 bases outside the gene matches. Germline V CDR1 and CDR2: MNHEY, SMNVEV (reference sequence). CDR3 coding DNA: TGTGCCAGCAGCCTCCGGCTAGCGGGAGTGAATGAGCAGTTCTTC. This gives the protein CASSLRLAGVNEQFF.

With regard to this clonotype: At one end the junction does not follow the germline gene, possibly because of a read error. The V gene is TRBV5-4, the J gene TRBJ2-2, with D possibly TRBD2 on 5 matching bases. Germline CDR1 is SGHNT and CDR2 is YYREEE (reference sequence). CDR3 length: 16 residues. The CDR3 loop reads CASNLEADPNTGELFF. The CDR3 region has the DNA TGTGCCAGCAACTTGGAGGCGGACCCGAACACCGGGGAGCTGTTTTTT.

V and J are TRBV12-3 or TRBV12-4 and TRBJ1-5, with a weak D call TRBD1 (5 bases). CDR3 length: 15 residues. V lost 5 bases to trimming and J lost 3 bases, with 14 bases between them. The CDR3 sequence: CASSSGGVNNQPQHF. The CDR3 DNA reads as TGTGCCAGCAGTAGCGGGGGGGTCAACAATCAGCCCCAGCATTTT.

The rearrangement joins TRBV6-6 to TRBJ2-7; tentative D call: TRBD1 (5 bases). The CDR3 contains 13 residues. The V gene lost 6 bases and the J gene lost 2 bases, with 11 bases spanning the gap. CDR1 and CDR2 (germline): MNHNY, SVGAGI (reference sequence). In DNA, the CDR3 is TGTGCCAGCAGATTCAGGGATGCCTACGAGCAGTACTTC. Translating it yields CASRFRDAYEQYF.

This clonotype was detected a few times. The chain carries TRBV29-1 and TRBJ2-1; D is uncertain. This CDR3 has 12 residues. Trimming shortened V by 4 bases and J by 4 bases, and 8 bases separated the two germline ends. The germline V gene has CDR1 SQVTM and CDR2 ANQGSEA. The CDR3 is CSVVAKYNEQFF. The DNA for the CDR3 is TGCAGCGTTGTTGCAAAATACAATGAGCAGTTCTTC.

The gene calls are TRBV28 and TRBJ2-3; unclear D gene. V was clipped by 3 bases and J by 4 bases, with 14 bases between them. This CDR3 contains 15 residues. Germline V gene sequence: CDR1 MDHEN, CDR2 SYDVKM. The CDR3 loop reads CASSFARTGADTQYF. CDR3 DNA sequence: TGTGCCAGCAGTTTCGCTCGGACCGGAGCAGATACGCAGTATTTT. The whole variable domain, filled in from reference TRBV28 and TRBJ2-3, reads DVKVTQSSRYLVKRTGEKVFLECVQDMDHENMFWYRQDPGLGLRLIYFSYDVKMKEKGDIPEGYSVSREKKERFSLILESASTNQTSMYLCASSFARTGADTQYFGPGTRLTVL.

In this sample, this clonotype turned up a few times. This chain connects TRBV10-3 to TRBJ2-7, with TRBD2 matching over 8 bases. Per the germline V gene, CDR1 is ENHRY and CDR2 is SYGVKD. The CDR3 loop spans 13 amino acids. V dropped 6 bases and J dropped 7; count of bases not matched to a gene: 8. DNA for the CDR3: TGTGCCATCAGGCGACTAGCGCTTGGAGAGCAGTACTTC. Translating gives CAIRRLALGEQYF.

This clonotype was counted a single time. The J gene is TRBJ2-7, the V gene TRBV20-1, with D maybe TRBD2 (6 bases). This CDR3 has 11 residues. Germline V gene data show CDR1 as DFQATT and CDR2 as SNEGSKA (reference sequence). Trimming took off 3 bases at V and 6 bases at J, with 9 bases between the two ends. The CDR3 sequence is CSASSSAEQYF. DNA of the CDR3: TGCAGTGCTAGTTCTAGCGCCGAGCAGTACTTC.

Only one count was recorded for this clonotype. This rearrangement joins TRBV6-2 or TRBV6-3 to TRBJ2-6; 7 bases match TRBD2. CDR3 size: 18 residues. CDR1 is MNHEY and CDR2 is SVGEGT in the germline V gene. Trimming cost V 6 bases and J 0 bases; bases outside gene matches: 11. CDR3 nucleotide sequence: TGTGCCAGCAGCTCGGGGGGAAACAGGTTCTCTGGGGCCAACGTCCTGACTTTC. Translated, it gives CASSSGGNRFSGANVLTF.

The chain couples TRBV20-1 to TRBJ2-1, with 14 bases matching TRBD2. The CDR3 has 17 residues. Germline CDR1 DFQATT, CDR2 SNEGSKA (reference sequence). Germline trimming cut 3 bases from V and 1 base from J; bases unmatched to any gene: 5. The CDR3 DNA reads as TGCAGTGCTAGGGGACTAGCGGGAGAGTTTTCCTACAATGAGCAGTTCTTC. This sequence encodes CSARGLAGEFSYNEQFF.

A few counts support this clonotype. The V and J genes are TRBV12-3 or TRBV12-4 and TRBJ2-5; D is perhaps TRBD1 or TRBD2 (5 bases each). The CDR3 has 13 residues. The V and J ends lost 5 bases and 1 base respectively, with 8 bases between them. CDR3 coding DNA: TGTGCCAGCAGTCCCGGGACCCAAGAGACCCAGTACTTC. It codes for CASSPGTQETQYF.

V usage is TRBV4-1 and J usage is TRBJ2-5; maybe TRBD2 (6 bases). In germline, CDR1 is MGHRA, CDR2 YSYEKL. This CDR3 region has 13 residues. With 5 bases removed from V and 6 bases from J, the gap between germline ends came to 13 bases. CDR3 amino acids: CASSESSVKTQYF. The CDR3 region has the DNA TGCGCCAGCAGCGAATCTAGCGTGAAGACCCAGTACTTC.

V gene TRBV7-9 combines with J gene TRBJ1-3; TRBD1 aligns across 9 bases. The CDR3 has 16 amino acids. Germline V gene sequence: CDR1 SEHNR, CDR2 FQNEAQ (reference sequence). The V and J ends lost 5 bases and 4 bases, in that order; junction bases with no gene match: 9. Written as DNA, the CDR3 is TGTGCCAGCAGCGCCTTGACAGGGGGTCGCGGAAACACCATATATTTT. This encodes CASSALTGGRGNTIYF.

This clonotype was seen a single time. V and J are TRBV28 and TRBJ2-7; D remains unclear. The CDR3 has 13 residues. Germline V gene sequence: CDR1 MDHEN, CDR2 SYDVKM. V lost 5 bases, J lost 1 base, and 9 bases lay in between. DNA for the CDR3: TGTGCCAGCAGTCCGCCTGATTCCTACGAGCAGTACTTC. It yields the protein CASSPPDSYEQYF.

The chain joins TRBV20-1 to TRBJ1-5; 8 bases align to TRBD1. The V gene end was trimmed by 5 bases and the J gene end by 6 bases; junction bases not matched to a gene: 12. Looked up from germline, CDR1 is DFQATT and CDR2 is SNEGSKA (reference sequence). The CDR3 contains 15 residues. CDR3 region: CSAPVPRQGSQPQHF. CDR3 nucleotide sequence: TGCAGTGCTCCCGTACCTCGACAGGGGAGTCAGCCCCAGCATTTT.

This clonotype was detected only a few times. The chain uses TRBV20-1 and TRBJ2-1, with D unresolved. V was clipped by 6 bases and J by 0 bases, with 18 bases between them. The germline gives CDR1 DFQATT, CDR2 SNEGSKA (reference sequence). This CDR3 contains 16 residues. The CDR3 DNA follows: TGCAGTGCAAAAACGAAATTGAAGAGCTCCTACAATGAGCAGTTCTTC. Amino acids: CSAKTKLKSSYNEQFF.

This clonotype was observed many times. This chain links TRBV20-1 with TRBJ2-1; possible D gene TRBD2, 5 bases. CDR1 is DFQATT and CDR2 is SNEGSKA in the germline V gene (reference sequence). This CDR3 contains 15 residues. Deletions cut 0 bases from V and 0 bases from J, with 9 bases between. The CDR3 here is CSARDLGSSYNEQFF. In DNA, the CDR3 is TGCAGTGCTAGAGATCTTGGGAGCTCCTACAATGAGCAGTTCTTC.

This clonotype was observed a handful of times. The chain has TRBV4-1 and TRBJ2-3, with unresolved D. Trimming stripped 2 bases from V and 4 bases from J, with 10 bases between. The CDR3 is 14 amino acids. Germline V gene sequence: CDR1 MGHRA, CDR2 YSYEKL. CDR3 DNA sequence: TGCGCCAGCAGCCAACCGTCCCCGCCAGATACGCAGTATTTT. Amino acids: CASSQPSPPDTQYF.

This chain links TRBV7-2 with TRBJ2-5, with D perhaps TRBD2 (5 bases). Trimming pared 6 bases from V and 1 base from J, leaving 9 bases between. The CDR3 has 13 amino acids. The germline gives CDR1 SGHTA, CDR2 FQGNSA. The CDR3 sequence is CASRLGVQETQYF. Written as DNA, the CDR3 is TGTGCCAGCAGGCTGGGAGTCCAAGAGACCCAGTACTTC.

This clonotype occurred many times. The CDR3 DNA follows: TGTGCCAGCAGCTTAGGGACTAGAGAGACCCAGTACTTC. This encodes CASSLGTRETQYF. The V and J genes are TRBV7-3 and TRBJ2-5; 8 nucleotides align to TRBD2. V trimming: 2 bases; J trimming: 4 bases; junction bases outside the gene matches: 0. Germline CDR1 and CDR2: SGHTA and FQGTGA. This CDR3 contains 13 residues.

This clonotype appeared a few times. The chain combines TRBV28 with TRBJ1-1; D possibly corresponds to TRBD1 (5 bases). Germline CDR1 is MDHEN and CDR2 is SYDVKM. The CDR3 has 14 amino acids. V lost 1 base, J lost 3 bases, and 9 bases lay in between. In DNA, the CDR3 is TGTGCCAGCAGTTTATCCAGGGCGGACACTGAAGCTTTCTTT. The encoded protein is CASSLSRADTEAFF.

The V and J genes are TRBV29-1 and TRBJ1-2; D may be TRBD1 (5 bases). The germline V and J ends were trimmed by 3 bases and 7 bases, with 24 bases remaining between them. The germline CDR1 and CDR2 sequences are SQVTM and ANQGSEA. The CDR3 is 16 amino acids. CDR3 sequence (DNA): TGCAGCGTTGATCTGCTGTCGGGTCAGGGACGCTCTGGCTACACCTTC. This encodes CSVDLLSGQGRSGYTF.

There are a few counts of this clonotype. V is TRBV24-1 and J is TRBJ2-1; TRBD2 is a possible D gene (5 bases). Trimming removed 9 bases at V and 3 bases at J, with 8 bases between. CDR3 length equals 12 residues. The germline V gene encodes CDR1 KGHDR and CDR2 SFDVKD. CDR3 amino acids: CATRGLYNEQFF. CDR3 nucleotides: TGTGCCACCCGCGGACTCTACAATGAGCAGTTCTTC.

V is TRBV10-3 and J is TRBJ1-1, with D possibly being TRBD1 (5 bases). Trimming removed 3 bases at V and 4 bases at J, with 18 bases between. Germline CDR1 is ENHRY and CDR2 is SYGVKD. The CDR3 spans 16 residues. The CDR3 DNA reads TGTGCCATCAGTGAAACGGGACTTTCTAGCGGCACTGAAGCTTTCTTT. Its translation is CAISETGLSSGTEAFF.

The sample holds many counts of this clonotype. This sequence joins TRBV29-1 and TRBJ1-2, with 7 bases identical to TRBD1. CDR1 SQVTM and CDR2 ANQGSEA come from the germline V gene. The CDR3 loop spans 15 amino acids. V lost 6 bases, J lost 0 bases, and 10 bases stayed unmatched. The DNA of the CDR3 is TGCAGCGTCCGACAGGGAATAGGGACTAACTATGGCTACACCTTC. It specifies CSVRQGIGTNYGYTF.

Here the CDR3 reads CASSQRTGRNTEAFF. CDR3 DNA: TGTGCCAGCAGCCAAAGGACAGGGCGGAACACTGAAGCTTTCTTT. The chain joins TRBV14 to TRBJ1-1, with 8 bases fitting TRBD1. The V and J ends lost 2 bases and 1 base, in that order; junction bases with no gene match: 3. CDR1 is SGHDN, CDR2 FVKESK, per germline. CDR3 length equals 15 residues.

This clonotype was picked up a small number of times. The genes are TRBV6-2 or TRBV6-3 and TRBJ2-7; D gene unclear. This CDR3 comprises 12 residues. The germline gives CDR1 MNHEY, CDR2 SVGEGT. Between the trimmed V and J ends, which lost 6 bases and 3 bases, there was a span of 9 bases. This CDR3 is CASSRIFYEQYF. The CDR3 nucleotides read TGTGCCAGCAGCCGGATTTTCTACGAGCAGTACTTC.